This T cell receptor beta chain was observed in a study of OX40 agonist ivuxolimab in advanced cancers. About the study: An anti-OX40 (CD134) antibody with agonistic activity, ivuxolimab, was administered to patients. All patients had ivuxolimab intravenously every 2 weeks at 0.01 to 10 mg/kg. The mean age was roughly 60 years, ranging from about 20 to 90, with around four fifths of participants male. Study results and limitations: Not determined was the antigen specificity of the expanded peripheral T cells.

Details on this clone: Its specificity is unknown.

CDR3 length equals 14 residues. Trimming removed 1 base at V and 1 base at J, with 8 bases between. In germline, CDR1 is KGHSH, CDR2 LQKENI. Profiled with immunoSEQ multiplex PCR; TCRdb holds only in-frame clones, not every one. The table has 60,000 to 70,000 clones, more than 70% seen once. The clonotype was recovered from an adult with an advanced solid tumor such as melanoma, head and neck, liver or kidney cancer. The rearrangement joins TRBV18 to TRBJ2-7; D call uncertain. Sample: CD4+ or CD8+ T cells sorted from blood, taken in a trial of the OX40 agonist ivuxolimab. For the CDR3, the DNA is TGTGCCAGCTCACCACTGGGCAAATCCTACGAGCAGTACTTC. Amino acids: CASSPLGKSYEQYF. The full variable domain, with the rest looked up from reference TRBV18 and TRBJ2-7, is NAGVMQNPRHLVRRRGQEARLRCSPMKGHSHVYWYRQLPEEGLKFMVYLQKENIIDESGMPKERFSAEFPKEGPSILRIQQVVRGDSAAYFCASSPLGKSYEQYFGPGTRLTVT.